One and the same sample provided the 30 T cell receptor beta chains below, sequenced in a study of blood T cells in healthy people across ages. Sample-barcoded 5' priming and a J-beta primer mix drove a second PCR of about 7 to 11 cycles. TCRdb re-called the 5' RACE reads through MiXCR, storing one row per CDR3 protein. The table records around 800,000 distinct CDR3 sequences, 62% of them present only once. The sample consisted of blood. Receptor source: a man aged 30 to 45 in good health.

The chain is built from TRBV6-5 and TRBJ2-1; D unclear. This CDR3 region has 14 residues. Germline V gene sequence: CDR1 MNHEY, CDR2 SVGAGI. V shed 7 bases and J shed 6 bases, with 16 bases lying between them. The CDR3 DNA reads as TGTGCCAGCAAGGGCTACGCGGCAGCCAATGAGCAGTTCTTC. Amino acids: CASKGYAAANEQFF.

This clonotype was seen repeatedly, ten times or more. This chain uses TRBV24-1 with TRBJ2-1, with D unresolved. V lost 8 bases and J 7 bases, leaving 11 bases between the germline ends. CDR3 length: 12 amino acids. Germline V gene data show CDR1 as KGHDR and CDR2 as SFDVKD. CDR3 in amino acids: CATKTYRNEQFF. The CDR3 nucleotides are TGTGCCACCAAGACATATCGAAATGAGCAGTTCTTC.

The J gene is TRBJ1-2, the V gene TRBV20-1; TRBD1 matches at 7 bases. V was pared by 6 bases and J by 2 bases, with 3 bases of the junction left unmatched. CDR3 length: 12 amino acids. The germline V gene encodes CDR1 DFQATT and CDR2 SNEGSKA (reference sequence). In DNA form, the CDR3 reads TGCAGTGCCTTGACAGGGAACTATGGCTACACCTTC. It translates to CSALTGNYGYTF.

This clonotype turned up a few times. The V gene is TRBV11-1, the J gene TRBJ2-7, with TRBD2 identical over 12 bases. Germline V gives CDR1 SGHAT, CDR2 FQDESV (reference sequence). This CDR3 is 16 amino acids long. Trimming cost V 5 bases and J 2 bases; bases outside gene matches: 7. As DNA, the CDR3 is TGTGCCAGCAGCCGCAAGACTAGCGGGGGAACCTACGAGCAGTACTTC. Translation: CASSRKTSGGTYEQYF.

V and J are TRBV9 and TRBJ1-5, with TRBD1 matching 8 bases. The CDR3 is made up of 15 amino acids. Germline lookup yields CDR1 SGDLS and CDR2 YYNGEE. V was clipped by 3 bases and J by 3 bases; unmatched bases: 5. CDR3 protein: CASSAGQGYNQPQHF. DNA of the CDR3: TGTGCCAGCAGCGCCGGACAGGGCTACAATCAGCCCCAGCATTTT.

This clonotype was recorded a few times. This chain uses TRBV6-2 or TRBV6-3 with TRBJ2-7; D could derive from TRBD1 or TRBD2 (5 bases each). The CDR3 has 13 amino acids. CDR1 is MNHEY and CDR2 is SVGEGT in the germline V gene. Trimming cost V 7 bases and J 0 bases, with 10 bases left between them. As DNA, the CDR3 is TGTGCCAGCAATGCCGGGACCTCCTACGAGCAGTACTTC. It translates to CASNAGTSYEQYF.

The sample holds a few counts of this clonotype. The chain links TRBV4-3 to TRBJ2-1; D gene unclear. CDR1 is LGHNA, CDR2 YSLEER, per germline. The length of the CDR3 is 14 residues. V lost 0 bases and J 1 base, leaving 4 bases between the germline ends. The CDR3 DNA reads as TGCGCCAGCAGCCAAGATGCTTCCTACAATGAGCAGTTCTTC. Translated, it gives CASSQDASYNEQFF.

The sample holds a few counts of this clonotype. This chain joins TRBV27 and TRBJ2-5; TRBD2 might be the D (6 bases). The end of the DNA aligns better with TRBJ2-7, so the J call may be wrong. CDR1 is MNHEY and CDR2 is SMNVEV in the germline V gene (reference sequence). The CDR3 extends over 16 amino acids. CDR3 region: CASSLGGTVLGYEQYF. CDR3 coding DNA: TGTGCCAGCAGTTTAGGGGGGACGGTCCTAGGGTACGAGCAGTACTTC.

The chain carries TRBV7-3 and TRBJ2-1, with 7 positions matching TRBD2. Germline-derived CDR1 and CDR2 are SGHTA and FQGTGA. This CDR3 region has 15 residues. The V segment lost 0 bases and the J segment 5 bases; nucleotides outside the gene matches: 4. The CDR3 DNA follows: TGTGCCAGCAGCTTAACCCAGGGAGGGCACAATGAGCAGTTCTTC. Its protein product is CASSLTQGGHNEQFF.

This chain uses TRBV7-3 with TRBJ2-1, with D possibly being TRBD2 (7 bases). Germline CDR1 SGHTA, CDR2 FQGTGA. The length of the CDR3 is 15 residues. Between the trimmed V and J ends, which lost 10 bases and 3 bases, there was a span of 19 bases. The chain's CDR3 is CATSIREGGYNEQFF. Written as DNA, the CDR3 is TGTGCCACCTCCATCAGGGAGGGGGGCTACAATGAGCAGTTCTTC.

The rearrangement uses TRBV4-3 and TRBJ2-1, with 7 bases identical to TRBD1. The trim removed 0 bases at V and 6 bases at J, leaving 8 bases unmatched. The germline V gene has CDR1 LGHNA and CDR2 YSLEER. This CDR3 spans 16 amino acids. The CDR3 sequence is CASSQDVGQMLNEQFF. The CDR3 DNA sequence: TGCGCCAGCAGCCAAGATGTGGGACAGATGCTCAATGAGCAGTTCTTC.

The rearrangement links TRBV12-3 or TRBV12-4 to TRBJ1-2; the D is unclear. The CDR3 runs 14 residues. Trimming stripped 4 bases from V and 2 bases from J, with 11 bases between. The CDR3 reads CASSSVGSNYGYTF. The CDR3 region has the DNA TGTGCCAGCAGTTCAGTGGGGTCCAACTATGGCTACACCTTC.

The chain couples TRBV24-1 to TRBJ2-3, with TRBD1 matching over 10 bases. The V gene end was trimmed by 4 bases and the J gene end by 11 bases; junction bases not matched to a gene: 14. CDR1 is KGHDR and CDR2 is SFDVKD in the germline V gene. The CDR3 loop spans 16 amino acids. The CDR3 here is CATSEKGQGFYNEQYF. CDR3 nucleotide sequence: TGTGCCACCAGTGAGAAGGGACAGGGGTTCTACAATGAGCAGTATTTT.

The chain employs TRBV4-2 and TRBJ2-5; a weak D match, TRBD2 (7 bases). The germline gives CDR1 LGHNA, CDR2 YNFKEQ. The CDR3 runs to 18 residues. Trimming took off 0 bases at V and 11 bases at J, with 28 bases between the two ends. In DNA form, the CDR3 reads TGTGCCAGCAGCCAAGATATCTCATCGGGGGGCCCATACAATGAGCAGTACTTC. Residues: CASSQDISSGGPYNEQYF.

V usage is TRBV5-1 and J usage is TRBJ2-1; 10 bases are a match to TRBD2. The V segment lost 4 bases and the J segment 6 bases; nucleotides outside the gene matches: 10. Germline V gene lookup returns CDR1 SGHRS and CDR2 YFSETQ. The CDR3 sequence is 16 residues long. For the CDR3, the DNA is TGCGCCAGCAGCGGGGGAATAGCGGGGGGTCGCAATGAGCAGTTCTTC. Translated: CASSGGIAGGRNEQFF.

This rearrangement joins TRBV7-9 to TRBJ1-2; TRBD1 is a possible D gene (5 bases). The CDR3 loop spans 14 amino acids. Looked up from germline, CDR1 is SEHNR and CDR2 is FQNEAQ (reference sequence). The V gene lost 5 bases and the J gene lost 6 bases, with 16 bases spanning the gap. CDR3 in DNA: TGTGCCAGCAGCCCAACCGGGACGAGGGATGGCTACACCTTC. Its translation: CASSPTGTRDGYTF.

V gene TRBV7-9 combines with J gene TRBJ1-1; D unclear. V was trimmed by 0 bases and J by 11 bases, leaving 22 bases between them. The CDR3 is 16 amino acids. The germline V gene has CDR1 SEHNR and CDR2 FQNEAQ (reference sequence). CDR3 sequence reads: CASSLAPLPSVEDAFF. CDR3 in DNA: TGTGCCAGCAGCTTAGCGCCCCTCCCCAGTGTAGAGGATGCTTTCTTT.

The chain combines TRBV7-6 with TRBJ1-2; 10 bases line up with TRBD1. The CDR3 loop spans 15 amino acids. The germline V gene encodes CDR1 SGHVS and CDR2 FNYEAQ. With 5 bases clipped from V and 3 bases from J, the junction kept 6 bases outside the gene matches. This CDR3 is CASSPYGQGDYGYTF. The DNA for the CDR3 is TGTGCCAGCAGCCCCTATGGACAGGGGGACTATGGCTACACCTTC.

The CDR3: CASSAGLAMLNEQFF. CDR3 in DNA: TGTGCCAGCAGCGCGGGACTAGCGATGCTCAATGAGCAGTTCTTC. This sequence joins TRBV9 and TRBJ2-1, with 10 nucleotides matching TRBD2. V lost 3 bases to trimming and J lost 6 bases; unmatched junction nucleotides: 6. The CDR3 runs 15 residues. Germline V gene lookup returns CDR1 SGDLS and CDR2 YYNGEE.

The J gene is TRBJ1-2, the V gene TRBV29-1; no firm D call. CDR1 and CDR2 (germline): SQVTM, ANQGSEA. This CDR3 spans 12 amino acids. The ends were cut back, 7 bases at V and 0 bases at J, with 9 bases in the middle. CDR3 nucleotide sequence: TGCAGCGGACGGACTCCTAACTATGGCTACACCTTC. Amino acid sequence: CSGRTPNYGYTF.

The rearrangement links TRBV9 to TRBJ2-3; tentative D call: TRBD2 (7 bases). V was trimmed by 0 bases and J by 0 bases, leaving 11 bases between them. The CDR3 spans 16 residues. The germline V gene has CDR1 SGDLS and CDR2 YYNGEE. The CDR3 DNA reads TGTGCCAGCAGCGTAGGCGGGGGCAGGAGCACAGATACGCAGTATTTT. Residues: CASSVGGGRSTDTQYF.

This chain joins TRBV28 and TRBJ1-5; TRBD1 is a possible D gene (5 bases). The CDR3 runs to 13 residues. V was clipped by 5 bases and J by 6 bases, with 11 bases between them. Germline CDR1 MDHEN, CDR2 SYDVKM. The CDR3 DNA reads TGTGCCAGCAGTCAGGGTTTGGTTCAGCCCCAGCATTTT. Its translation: CASSQGLVQPQHF.

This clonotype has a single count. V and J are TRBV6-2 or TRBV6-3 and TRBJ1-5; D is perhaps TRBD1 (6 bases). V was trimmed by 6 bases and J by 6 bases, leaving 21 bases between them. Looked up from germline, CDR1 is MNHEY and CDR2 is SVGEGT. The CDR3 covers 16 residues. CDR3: CASSYGGQRDLQPQHF. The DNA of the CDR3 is TGTGCCAGCAGCTACGGGGGGCAGCGGGACCTTCAGCCCCAGCATTTT.

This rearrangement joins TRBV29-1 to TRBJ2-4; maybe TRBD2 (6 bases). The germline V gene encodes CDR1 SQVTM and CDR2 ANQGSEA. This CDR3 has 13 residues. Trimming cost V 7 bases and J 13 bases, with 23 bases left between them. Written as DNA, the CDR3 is TGCAGCGCCCAGGGTCTTCAATCGGGGGAGCAGTACTTC. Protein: CSAQGLQSGEQYF.

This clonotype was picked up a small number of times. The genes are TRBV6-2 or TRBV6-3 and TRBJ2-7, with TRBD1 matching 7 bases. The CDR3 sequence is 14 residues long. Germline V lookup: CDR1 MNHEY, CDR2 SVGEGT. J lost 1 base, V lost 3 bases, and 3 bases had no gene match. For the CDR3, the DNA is TGTGCCAGCAGTTATCGGGGACAGTCCTACGAGCAGTACTTC. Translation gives CASSYRGQSYEQYF.

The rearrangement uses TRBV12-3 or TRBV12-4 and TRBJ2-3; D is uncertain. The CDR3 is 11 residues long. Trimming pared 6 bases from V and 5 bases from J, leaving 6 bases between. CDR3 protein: CASSNLDTQYF. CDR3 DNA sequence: TGTGCCAGCAGCAACCTAGATACGCAGTATTTT.

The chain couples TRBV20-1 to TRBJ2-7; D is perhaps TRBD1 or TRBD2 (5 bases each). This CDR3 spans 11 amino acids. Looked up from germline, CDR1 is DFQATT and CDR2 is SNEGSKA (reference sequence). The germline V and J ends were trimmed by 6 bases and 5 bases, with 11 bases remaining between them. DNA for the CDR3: TGCAGTGCGGGGGTGGGGGACGAGCAGTACTTC. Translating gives CSAGVGDEQYF.

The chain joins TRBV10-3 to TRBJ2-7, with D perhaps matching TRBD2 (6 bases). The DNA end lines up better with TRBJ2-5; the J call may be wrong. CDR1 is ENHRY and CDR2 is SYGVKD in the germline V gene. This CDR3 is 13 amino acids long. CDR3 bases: TGTGCCATCAGGGCTAGCGTACAAGAGACCCAGTACTTC. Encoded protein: CAIRASVQETQYF.

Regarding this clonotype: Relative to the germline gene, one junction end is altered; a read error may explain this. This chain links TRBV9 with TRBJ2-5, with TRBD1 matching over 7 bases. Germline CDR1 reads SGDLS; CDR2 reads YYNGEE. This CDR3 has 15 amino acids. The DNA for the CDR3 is TGTGCCAGCAGCGCCTCGACAGGGAAGGGGGAGACCCTGTACTTC. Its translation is CASSASTGKGETLYF.

The CDR3 region is CASTLGPSGANVLTF. For the CDR3, the DNA is TGTGCCAGCACCTTAGGTCCCTCTGGGGCCAACGTCCTGACTTTC. The chain joins TRBV2 to TRBJ2-6; D ambiguous. The CDR3 is made up of 15 amino acids. V was trimmed by 7 bases and J by 0 bases, leaving 10 bases between them. CDR1 SNHLY and CDR2 FYNNEI come from the germline V gene.